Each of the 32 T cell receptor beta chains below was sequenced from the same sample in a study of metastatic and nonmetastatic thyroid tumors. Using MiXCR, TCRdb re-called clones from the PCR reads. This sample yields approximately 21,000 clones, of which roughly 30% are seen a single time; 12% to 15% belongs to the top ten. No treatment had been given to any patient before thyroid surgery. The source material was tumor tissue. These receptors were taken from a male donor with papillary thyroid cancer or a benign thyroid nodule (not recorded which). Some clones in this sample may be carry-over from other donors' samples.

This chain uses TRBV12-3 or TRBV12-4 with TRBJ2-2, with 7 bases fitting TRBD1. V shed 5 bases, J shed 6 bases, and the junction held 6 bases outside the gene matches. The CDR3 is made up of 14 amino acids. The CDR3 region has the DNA TGTGCCAGCAGTCCCCGACAGGGCGCCGGGGAGCTGTTTTTT. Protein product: CASSPRQGAGELFF.

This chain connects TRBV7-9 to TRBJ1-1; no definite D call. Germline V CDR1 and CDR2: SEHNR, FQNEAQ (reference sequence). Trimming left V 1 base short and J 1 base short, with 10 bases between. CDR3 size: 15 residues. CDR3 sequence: CASSLVSRENTEAFF. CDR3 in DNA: TGTGCCAGCAGCTTAGTTTCTAGGGAGAACACTGAAGCTTTCTTT.

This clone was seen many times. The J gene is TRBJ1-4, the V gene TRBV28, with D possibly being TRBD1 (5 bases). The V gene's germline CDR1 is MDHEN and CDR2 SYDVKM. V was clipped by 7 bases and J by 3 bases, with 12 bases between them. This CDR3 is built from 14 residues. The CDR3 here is CASTPAGPNEKLFF. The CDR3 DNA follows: TGTGCCAGCACCCCCGCGGGGCCTAATGAAAAACTGTTTTTT.

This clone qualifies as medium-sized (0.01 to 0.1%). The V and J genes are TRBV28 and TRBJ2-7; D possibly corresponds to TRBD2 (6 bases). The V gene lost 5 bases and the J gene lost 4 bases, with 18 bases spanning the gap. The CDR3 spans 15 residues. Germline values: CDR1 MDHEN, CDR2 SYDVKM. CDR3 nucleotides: TGTGCCAGCAGTATGGCGGGGCAGGGAAAATACGAGCAGTACTTC. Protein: CASSMAGQGKYEQYF.

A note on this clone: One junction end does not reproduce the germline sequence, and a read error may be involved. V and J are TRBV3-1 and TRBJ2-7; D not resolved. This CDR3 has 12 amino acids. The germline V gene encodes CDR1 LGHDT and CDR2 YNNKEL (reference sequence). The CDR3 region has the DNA TGTGCCAGCAGACAAGCGAGCTCAGAGCAGTACTTC. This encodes CASRQASSEQYF.

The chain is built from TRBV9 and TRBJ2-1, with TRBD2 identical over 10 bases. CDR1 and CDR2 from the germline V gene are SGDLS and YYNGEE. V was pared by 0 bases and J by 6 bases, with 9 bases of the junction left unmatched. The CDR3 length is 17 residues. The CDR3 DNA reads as TGTGCCAGCAGCGTAGTCAGGGGGTGGACTAGCGGCAATGAGCAGTTCTTC. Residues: CASSVVRGWTSGNEQFF. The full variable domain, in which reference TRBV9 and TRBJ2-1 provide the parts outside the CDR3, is DSGVTQTPKHLITATGQRVTLRCSPRSGDLSVYWYQQSLDQGLQFLIQYYNGEERAKGNILERFSAQQFPDLHSELNLSSLELGDSALYFCASSVVRGWTSGNEQFFGPGTRLTVL.

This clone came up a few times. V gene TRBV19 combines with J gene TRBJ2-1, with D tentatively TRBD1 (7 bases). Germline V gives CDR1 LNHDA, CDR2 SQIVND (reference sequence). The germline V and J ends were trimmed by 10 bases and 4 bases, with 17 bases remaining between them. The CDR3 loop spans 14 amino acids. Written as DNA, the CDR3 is TGTGCCACTTCTACGGCAGGGGGGTACAATGAGCAGTTCTTC. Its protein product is CATSTAGGYNEQFF.

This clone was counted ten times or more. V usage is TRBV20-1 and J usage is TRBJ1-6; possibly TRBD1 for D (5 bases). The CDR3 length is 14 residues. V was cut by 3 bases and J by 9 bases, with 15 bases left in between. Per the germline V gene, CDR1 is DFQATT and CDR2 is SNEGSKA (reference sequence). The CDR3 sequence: CSASLGQEFSPLHF. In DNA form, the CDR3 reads TGCAGTGCTAGCTTGGGGCAGGAATTTTCACCCCTCCACTTT.

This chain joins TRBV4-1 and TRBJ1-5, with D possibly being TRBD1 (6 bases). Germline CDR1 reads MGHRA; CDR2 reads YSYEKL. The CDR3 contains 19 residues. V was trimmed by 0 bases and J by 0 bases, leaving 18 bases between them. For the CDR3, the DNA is TGCGCCAGCAGCCAAGATCTGCCCAGGGGTATCGGTAGCAATCAGCCCCAGCATTTT. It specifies CASSQDLPRGIGSNQPQHF.

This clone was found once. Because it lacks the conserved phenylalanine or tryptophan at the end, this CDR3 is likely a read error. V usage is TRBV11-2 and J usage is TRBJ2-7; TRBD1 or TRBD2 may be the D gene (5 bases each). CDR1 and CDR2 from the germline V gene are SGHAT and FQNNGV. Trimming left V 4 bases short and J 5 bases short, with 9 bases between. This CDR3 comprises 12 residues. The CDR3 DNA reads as TGTGCCAGCAGCTCCTGGGGGAACGAGCAGTACCTC. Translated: CASSSWGNEQYL.

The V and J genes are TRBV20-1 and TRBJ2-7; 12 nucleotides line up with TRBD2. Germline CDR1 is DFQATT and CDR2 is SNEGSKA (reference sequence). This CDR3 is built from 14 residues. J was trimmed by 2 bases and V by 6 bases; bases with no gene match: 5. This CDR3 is CSAPLAGGAYEQYF. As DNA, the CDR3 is TGCAGTGCACCTCTAGCGGGGGGGGCCTACGAGCAGTACTTC.

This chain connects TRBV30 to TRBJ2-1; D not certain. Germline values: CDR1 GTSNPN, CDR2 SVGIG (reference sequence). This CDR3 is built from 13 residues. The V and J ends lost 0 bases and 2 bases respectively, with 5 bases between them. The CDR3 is CAWSVGAYNEQFF. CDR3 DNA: TGTGCCTGGAGTGTCGGAGCCTACAATGAGCAGTTCTTC.

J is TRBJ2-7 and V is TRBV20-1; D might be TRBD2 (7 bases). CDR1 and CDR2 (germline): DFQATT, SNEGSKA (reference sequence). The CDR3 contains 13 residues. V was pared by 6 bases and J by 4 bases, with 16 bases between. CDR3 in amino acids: CSADSGGGYEQYF. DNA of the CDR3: TGCAGTGCGGACAGTGGGGGGGGATACGAGCAGTACTTC.

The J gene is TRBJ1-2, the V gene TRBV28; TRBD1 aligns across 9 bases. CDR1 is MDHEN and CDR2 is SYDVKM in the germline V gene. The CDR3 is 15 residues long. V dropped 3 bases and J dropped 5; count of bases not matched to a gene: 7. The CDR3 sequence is CASSLGTGTLYGYTF. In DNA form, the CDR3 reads TGTGCCAGCAGTTTGGGGACAGGGACATTATATGGCTACACCTTC.

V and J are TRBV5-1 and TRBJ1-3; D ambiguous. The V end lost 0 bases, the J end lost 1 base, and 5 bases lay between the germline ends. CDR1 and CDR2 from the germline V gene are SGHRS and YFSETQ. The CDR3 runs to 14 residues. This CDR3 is CASSLVGSGNTIYF. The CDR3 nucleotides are TGCGCCAGCAGCTTGGTAGGGTCTGGAAACACCATATATTTT.

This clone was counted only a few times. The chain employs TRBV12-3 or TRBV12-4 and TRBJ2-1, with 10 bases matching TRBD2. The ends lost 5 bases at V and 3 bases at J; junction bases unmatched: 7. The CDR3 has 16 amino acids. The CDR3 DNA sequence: TGTGCCAGCAGTCCCTTATGGACTAGCGGCTACAATGAGCAGTTCTTC. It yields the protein CASSPLWTSGYNEQFF.

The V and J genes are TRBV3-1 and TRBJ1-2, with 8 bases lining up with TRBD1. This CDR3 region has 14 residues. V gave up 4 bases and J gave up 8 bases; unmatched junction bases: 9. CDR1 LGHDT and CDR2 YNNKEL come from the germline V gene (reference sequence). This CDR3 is CASSPQNRGFGYTF. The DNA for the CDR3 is TGTGCCAGCAGCCCCCAGAACAGGGGGTTCGGCTACACCTTC. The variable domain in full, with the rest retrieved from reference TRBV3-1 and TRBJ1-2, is DTAVSQTPKYLVTQMGNDKSIKCEQNLGHDTMYWYKQDSKKFLKIMFSYNNKELIINETVPNRFSPKSPDKAHLNLHINSLELGDSAVYFCASSPQNRGFGYTFGSGTRLTVV.

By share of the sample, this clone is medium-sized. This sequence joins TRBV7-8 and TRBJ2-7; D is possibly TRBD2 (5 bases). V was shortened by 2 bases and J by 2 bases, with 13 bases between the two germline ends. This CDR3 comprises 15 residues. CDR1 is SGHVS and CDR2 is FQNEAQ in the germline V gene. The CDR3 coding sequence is TGTGCCAGCAGCTTAAGGACCGTCGGGGCCTACGAGCAGTACTTC. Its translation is CASSLRTVGAYEQYF.

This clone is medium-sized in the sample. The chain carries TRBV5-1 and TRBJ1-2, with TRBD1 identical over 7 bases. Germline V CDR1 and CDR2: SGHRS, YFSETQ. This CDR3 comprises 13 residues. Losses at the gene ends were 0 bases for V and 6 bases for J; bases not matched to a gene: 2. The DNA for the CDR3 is TGCGCCAGCAGCTTGGGCCAGGGGGATGGCTACACCTTC. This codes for CASSLGQGDGYTF.

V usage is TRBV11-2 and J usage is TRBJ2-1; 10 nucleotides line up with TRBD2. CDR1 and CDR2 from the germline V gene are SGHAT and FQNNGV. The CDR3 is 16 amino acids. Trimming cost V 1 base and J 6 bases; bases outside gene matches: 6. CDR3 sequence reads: CASSLVGPSGSNEQFF. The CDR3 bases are TGTGCCAGCAGCTTAGTCGGTCCTAGCGGGAGCAATGAGCAGTTCTTC.

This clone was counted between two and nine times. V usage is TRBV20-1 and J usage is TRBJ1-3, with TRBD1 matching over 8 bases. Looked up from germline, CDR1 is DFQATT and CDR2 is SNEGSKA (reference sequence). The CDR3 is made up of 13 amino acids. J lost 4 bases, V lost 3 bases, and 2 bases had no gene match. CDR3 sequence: CSARRDRGNTIYF. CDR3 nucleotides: TGCAGTGCTAGGAGGGACAGGGGAAACACCATATATTTT.

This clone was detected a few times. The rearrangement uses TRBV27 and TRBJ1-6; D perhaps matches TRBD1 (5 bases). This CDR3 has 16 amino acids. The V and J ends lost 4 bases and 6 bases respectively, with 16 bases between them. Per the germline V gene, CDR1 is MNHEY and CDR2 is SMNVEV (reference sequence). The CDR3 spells CASSSAPRAGNSPLHF. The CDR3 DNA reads TGTGCCAGCAGTTCCGCCCCCAGGGCGGGTAATTCACCCCTCCACTTT.

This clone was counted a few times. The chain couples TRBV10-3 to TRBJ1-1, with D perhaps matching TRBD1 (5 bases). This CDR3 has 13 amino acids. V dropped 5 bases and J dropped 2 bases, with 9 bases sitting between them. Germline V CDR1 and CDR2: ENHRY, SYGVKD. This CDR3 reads CAISSQANTEAFF. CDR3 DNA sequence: TGTGCCATCAGTTCACAGGCTAACACTGAAGCTTTCTTT.

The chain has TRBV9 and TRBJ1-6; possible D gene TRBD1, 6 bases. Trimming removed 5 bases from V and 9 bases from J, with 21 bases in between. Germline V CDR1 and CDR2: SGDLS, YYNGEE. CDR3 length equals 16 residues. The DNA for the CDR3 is TGTGCCAGCAGTGCATTAGATCGTTGGGGGCGTTCACCCCTCCACTTT. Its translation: CASSALDRWGRSPLHF.

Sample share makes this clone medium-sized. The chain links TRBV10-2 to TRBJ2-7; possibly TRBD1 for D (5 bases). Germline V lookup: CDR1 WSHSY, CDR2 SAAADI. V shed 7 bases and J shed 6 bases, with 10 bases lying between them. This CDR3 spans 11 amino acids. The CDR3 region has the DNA TGCGCCAGCACCCAAGGGGCCGAGCAGTACTTC. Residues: CASTQGAEQYF.

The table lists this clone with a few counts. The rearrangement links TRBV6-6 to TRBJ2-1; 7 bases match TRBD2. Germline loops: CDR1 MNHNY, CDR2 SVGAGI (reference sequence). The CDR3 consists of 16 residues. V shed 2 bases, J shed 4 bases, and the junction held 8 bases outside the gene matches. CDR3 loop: CASSYRPAGVYNEQFF. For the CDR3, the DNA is TGTGCCAGCAGTTACCGCCCGGCGGGAGTATACAATGAGCAGTTCTTC.

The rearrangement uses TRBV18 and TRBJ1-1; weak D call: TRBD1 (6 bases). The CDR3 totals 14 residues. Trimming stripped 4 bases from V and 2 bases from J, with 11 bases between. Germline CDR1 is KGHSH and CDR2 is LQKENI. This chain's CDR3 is CASSHNRENTEAFF. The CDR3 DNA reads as TGTGCCAGCTCACACAACAGGGAAAACACTGAAGCTTTCTTT.

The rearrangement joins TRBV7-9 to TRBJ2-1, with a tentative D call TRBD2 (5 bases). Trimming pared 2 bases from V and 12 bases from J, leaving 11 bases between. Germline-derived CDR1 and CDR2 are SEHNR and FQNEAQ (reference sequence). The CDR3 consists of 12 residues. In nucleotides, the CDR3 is TGTGCCAGCAGCTTATCAGACTACGCGCAGTTCTTC. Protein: CASSLSDYAQFF.

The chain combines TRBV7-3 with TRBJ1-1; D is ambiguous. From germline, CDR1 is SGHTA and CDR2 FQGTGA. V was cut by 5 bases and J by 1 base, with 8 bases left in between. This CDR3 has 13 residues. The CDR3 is CASSVGENTEAFF. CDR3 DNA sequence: TGTGCCAGCAGCGTAGGAGAGAACACTGAAGCTTTCTTT.

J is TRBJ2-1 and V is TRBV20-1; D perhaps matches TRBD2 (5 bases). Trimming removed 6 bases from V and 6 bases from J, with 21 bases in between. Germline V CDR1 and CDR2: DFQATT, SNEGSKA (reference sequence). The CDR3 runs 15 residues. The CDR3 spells CSALWIGMPRNEQFF. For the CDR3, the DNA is TGCAGTGCGCTCTGGATCGGGATGCCCCGCAATGAGCAGTTCTTC.

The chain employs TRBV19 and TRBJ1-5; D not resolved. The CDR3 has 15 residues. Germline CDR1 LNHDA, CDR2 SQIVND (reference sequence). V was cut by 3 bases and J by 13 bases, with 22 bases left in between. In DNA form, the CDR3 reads TGTGCCAGTAGTATTATTCAGGCCGGACCCGTCACTCAGCATTTT. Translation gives CASSIIQAGPVTQHF.

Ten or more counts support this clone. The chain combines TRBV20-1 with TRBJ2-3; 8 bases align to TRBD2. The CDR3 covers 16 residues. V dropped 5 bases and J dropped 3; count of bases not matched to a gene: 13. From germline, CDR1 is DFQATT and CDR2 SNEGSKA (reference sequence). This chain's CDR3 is CSAAEAAAGVTDTQYF. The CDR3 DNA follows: TGCAGTGCTGCCGAGGCGGCAGCGGGAGTAACAGATACGCAGTATTTT.